The clone carrying this T cell receptor (beta chain) was picked up a small number of times. Its specificity is not known. In TCRdb, the reads were re-called with MiXCR into one record per CDR3 protein. Found here are about 180,000 distinct CDR3 sequences, roughly a sixth of them singletons; the top ten hold under 30%. This sample was included in a study of T cell repertoires in cytomegalovirus infection. The overall study: CMV infection and matching HLA type were both indicated by public TCR beta signatures. Study conclusions and caveats: Ex vivo responses were dominated by HLA-C-restricted CMV-specific TCR beta clonotypes. CMV carriers having the relevant HLA were flagged by cumulative public TCR beta family frequency.

Germline V CDR1 and CDR2: MNHEY, SMNVEV (reference sequence). This CDR3 comprises 16 residues. With 2 bases clipped from V and 5 bases from J, the junction kept 7 bases outside the gene matches. The source material was CD8+ T cells from PBMCs. This receptor was obtained from a human donor in good health (CMV status not recorded). Some clones in this sample may be carry-over from other donors' samples. The chain couples TRBV27 to TRBJ2-3, with 10 bases identical to TRBD2. The CDR3 here is CASSLPPSGGIDTQYF. As DNA, the CDR3 is TGTGCCAGCAGTTTACCCCCTAGCGGGGGAATAGATACGCAGTATTTT.